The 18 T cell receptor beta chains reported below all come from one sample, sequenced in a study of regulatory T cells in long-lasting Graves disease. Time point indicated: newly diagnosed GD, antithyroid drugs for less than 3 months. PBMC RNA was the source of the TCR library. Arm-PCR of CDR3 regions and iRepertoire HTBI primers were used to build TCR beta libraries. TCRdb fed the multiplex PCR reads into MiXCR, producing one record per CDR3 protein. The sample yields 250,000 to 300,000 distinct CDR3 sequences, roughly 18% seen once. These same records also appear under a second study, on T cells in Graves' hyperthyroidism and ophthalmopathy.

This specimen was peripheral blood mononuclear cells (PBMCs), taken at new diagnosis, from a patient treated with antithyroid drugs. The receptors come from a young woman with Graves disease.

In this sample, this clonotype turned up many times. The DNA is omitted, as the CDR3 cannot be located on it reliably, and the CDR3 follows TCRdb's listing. The CDR3 region is CASSSYFGNEQFF. The chain recombines TRBV7-3 with TRBJ2-1. The germline CDR1 and CDR2 sequences are SGHTA and FQGTGA. The CDR3 contains 13 residues when both ends are counted.

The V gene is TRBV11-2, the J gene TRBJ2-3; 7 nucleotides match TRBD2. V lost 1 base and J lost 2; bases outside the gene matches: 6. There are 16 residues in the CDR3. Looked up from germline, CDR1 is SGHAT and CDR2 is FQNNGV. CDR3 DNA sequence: TGTGCCAGCAGCTTAGGCGTGGGAGGGCACACAGATACGCAGTATTTT. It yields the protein CASSLGVGGHTDTQYF.

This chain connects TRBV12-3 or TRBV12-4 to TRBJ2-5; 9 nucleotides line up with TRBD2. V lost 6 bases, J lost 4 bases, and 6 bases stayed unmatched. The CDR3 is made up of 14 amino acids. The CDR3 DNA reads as TGTGCCAGCAGGACCCATAGCGGGAGAGAGACCCAGTACTTC. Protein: CASRTHSGRETQYF.

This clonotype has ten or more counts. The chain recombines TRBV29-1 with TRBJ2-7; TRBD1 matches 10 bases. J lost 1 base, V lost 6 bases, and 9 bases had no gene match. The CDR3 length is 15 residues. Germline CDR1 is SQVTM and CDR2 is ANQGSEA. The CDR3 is CSVPGDRGRSYEQYF. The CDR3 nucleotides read TGCAGCGTGCCCGGGGACAGGGGAAGGTCCTACGAGCAGTACTTC.

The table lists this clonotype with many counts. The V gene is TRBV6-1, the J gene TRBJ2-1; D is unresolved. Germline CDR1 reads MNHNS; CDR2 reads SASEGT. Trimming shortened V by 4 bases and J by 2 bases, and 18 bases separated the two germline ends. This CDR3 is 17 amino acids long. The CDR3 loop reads CASSGIDPARPYNEQFF. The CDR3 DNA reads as TGTGCCAGCAGTGGAATAGACCCCGCCAGGCCCTACAATGAGCAGTTCTTC.

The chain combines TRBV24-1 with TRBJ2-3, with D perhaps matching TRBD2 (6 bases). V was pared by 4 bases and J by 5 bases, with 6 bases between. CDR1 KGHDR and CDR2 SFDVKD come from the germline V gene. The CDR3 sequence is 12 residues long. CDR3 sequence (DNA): TGTGCCACCAGTGAGGGGGGAGATACGCAGTATTTT. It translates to CATSEGGDTQYF.

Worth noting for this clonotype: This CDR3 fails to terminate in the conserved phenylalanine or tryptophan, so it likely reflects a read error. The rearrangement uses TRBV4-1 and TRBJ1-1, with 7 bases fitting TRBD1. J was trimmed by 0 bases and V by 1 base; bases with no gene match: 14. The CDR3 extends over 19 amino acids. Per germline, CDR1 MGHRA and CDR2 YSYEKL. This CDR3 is CASSQGRVRGQYLNTEAFL. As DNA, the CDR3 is TGCGCCAGCAGCCAAGGAAGGGTGAGGGGGCAGTACCTGAACACTGAAGCTTTCTTA.

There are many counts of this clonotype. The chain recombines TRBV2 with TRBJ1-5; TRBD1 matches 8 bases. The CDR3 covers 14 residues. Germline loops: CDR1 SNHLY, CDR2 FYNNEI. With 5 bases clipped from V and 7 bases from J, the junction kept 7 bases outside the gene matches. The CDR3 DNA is TGTGCCAGCAGTATGGACAGGGTGTACCAGCCCCAGCATTTT. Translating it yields CASSMDRVYQPQHF.

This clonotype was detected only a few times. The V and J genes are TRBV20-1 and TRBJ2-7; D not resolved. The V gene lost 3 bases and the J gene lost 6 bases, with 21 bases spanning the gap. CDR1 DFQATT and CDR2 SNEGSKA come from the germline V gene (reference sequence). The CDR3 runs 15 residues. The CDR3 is CSASGVAGVNSEQYF. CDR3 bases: TGCAGTGCTAGTGGAGTAGCTGGGGTTAATAGCGAGCAGTACTTC.

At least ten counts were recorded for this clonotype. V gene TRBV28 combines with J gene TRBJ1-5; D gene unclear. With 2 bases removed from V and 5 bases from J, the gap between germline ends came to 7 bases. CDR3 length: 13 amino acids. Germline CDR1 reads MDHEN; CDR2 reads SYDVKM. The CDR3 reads CASSLVRYQPQHF. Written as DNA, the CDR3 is TGTGCCAGCAGTTTAGTCAGATATCAGCCCCAGCATTTT.

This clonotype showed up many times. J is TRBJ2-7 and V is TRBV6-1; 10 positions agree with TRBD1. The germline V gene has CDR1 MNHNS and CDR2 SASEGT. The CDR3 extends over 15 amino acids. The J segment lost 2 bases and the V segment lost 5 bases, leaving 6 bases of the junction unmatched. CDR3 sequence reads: CASSTRDRGAYEQYF. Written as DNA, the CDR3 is TGTGCCAGCAGTACCCGGGACAGGGGAGCCTACGAGCAGTACTTC.

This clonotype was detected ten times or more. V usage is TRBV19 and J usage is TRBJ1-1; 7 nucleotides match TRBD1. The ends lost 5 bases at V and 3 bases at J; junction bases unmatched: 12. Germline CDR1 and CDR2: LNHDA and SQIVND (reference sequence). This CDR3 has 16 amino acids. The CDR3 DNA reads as TGTGCCAGTAGTCCCTATCAGGGGCAGGGGGACACTGAAGCTTTCTTT. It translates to CASSPYQGQGDTEAFF.

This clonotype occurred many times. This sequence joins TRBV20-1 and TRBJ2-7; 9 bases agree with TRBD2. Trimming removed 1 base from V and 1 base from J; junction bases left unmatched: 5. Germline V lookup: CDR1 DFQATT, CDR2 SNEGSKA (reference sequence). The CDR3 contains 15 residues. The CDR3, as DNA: TGCAGTGCTAGAGTGCCTAGCGGGGATTCCTACGAGCAGTACTTC. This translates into CSARVPSGDSYEQYF.

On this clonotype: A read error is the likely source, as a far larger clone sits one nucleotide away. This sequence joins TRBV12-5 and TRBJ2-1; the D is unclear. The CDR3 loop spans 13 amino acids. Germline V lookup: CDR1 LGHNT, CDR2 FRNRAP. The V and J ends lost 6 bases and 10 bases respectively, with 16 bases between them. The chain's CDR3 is CASGYGRAYEQFF. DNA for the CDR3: TGTGCTAGTGGGTACGGACGGGCCTACGAGCAGTTCTTC.

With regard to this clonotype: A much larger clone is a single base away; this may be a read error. CDR3 sequence reads: CASRAGNYQPQHF. The CDR3 region has the DNA TGCGCCAGCAGGGCAGGAAACTATCAGCCCCAGCATTTT. The chain combines TRBV10-1 with TRBJ1-5; D is ambiguous. The CDR3 contains 13 residues. Looked up from germline, CDR1 is WNHNN and CDR2 is SYGVQD (reference sequence). The ends were cut back, 6 bases at V and 5 bases at J, with 11 bases in the middle.

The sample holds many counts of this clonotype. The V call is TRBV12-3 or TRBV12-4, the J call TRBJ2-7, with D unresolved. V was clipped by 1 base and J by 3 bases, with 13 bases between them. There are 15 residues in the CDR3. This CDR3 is CASSLGLELNYEQYF. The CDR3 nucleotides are TGTGCCAGCAGTTTAGGGTTAGAACTGAACTACGAGCAGTACTTC.

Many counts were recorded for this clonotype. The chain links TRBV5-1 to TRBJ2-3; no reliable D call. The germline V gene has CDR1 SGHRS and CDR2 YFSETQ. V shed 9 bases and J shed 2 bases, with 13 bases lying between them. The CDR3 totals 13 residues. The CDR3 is CATRSTDTDTQYF. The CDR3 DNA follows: TGCGCCACCCGTTCGACGGACACAGATACGCAGTATTTT. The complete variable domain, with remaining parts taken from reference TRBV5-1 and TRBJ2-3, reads KAGVTQTPRYLIKTRGQQVTLSCSPISGHRSVSWYQQTPGQGLQFLFEYFSETQRNKGNFPGRFSGRQFSNSRSEMNVSTLELGDSALYLCATRSTDTDTQYFGPGTRLTVL.

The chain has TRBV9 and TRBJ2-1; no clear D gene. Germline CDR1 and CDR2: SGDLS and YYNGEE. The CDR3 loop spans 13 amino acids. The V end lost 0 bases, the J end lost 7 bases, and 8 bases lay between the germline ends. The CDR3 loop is CASSVDAGNEQFF. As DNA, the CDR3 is TGTGCCAGCAGCGTAGACGCTGGGAATGAGCAGTTCTTC.